The 23 T cell receptor beta chains below all came from one sample that was sequenced in a study of identical twins. Using its own MiXCR run on the 5' RACE reads, TCRdb lists one record per CDR3 protein. The table lists around 530,000 distinct CDR3 sequences, roughly 15% of them singletons. These sequences were also reported in another study, on yellow fever vaccine responses in identical twins.

Material for sequencing was CD4+ T cells sorted from blood. The source of these receptors is a woman between 18 and 29 years old in good health.

This CDR3 is CASNKGPGTDTQYF. CDR3 sequence (DNA): TGTGCCAGCAATAAAGGGCCGGGGACAGATACGCAGTATTTT. V usage is TRBV6-1 and J usage is TRBJ2-3, with a possible D match to TRBD2 (5 bases). Between the trimmed V and J ends, which lost 7 bases and 3 bases, there was a span of 14 bases. Per germline, CDR1 MNHNS and CDR2 SASEGT. The CDR3 sequence is 14 residues long.

This clonotype has at least ten counts. The rearrangement uses TRBV6-1 and TRBJ2-3; D ambiguous. In germline, CDR1 is MNHNS, CDR2 SASEGT. CDR3 size: 14 residues. Trimming cost V 6 bases and J 4 bases, with 14 bases left between them. The CDR3, as DNA: TGTGCCAGCAGCCCCCAAGGCGTCGCAGATACGCAGTATTTT. This sequence encodes CASSPQGVADTQYF.

The J gene is TRBJ1-4, the V gene TRBV2, with D hard to call. The germline V gene encodes CDR1 SNHLY and CDR2 FYNNEI. The CDR3 is 14 amino acids. V lost 6 bases and J lost 16, with 24 bases in between. This chain's CDR3 is CASREEVGQDVRFF. CDR3 bases: TGTGCCAGCAGGGAGGAGGTTGGGCAGGACGTCCGGTTTTTT. The full variable domain, completed using reference TRBV2 and TRBJ1-4, is EPEVTQTPSHQVTQMGQEVILRCVPISNHLYFYWYRQILGQKVEFLVSFYNNEISEKSEIFDDQFSVERPDGSNFTLKIRSTKLEDSAMYFCASREEVGQDVRFFGSGTQLSVL.

The chain couples TRBV6-5 to TRBJ2-1; possibly TRBD1 or TRBD2 for D (5 bases each). Germline CDR1 reads MNHEY; CDR2 reads SVGAGI. The CDR3 runs to 14 residues. V dropped 3 bases and J dropped 8 bases, with 14 bases sitting between them. In nucleotides, the CDR3 is TGTGCCAGCAGTTATTTCGGCAGGGACGATGAGCAGTTCTTC. As protein: CASSYFGRDDEQFF.

This clonotype was seen only a few times. V usage is TRBV28 and J usage is TRBJ2-5, with 10 bases that match TRBD2. Germline CDR1 is MDHEN and CDR2 is SYDVKM. The CDR3 runs to 14 residues. The ends lost 7 bases at V and 7 bases at J; junction bases unmatched: 9. Written as DNA, the CDR3 is TGTGCCAGCACCATAGCGGGAGGTTTTGTGACCCAGTACTTC. Its translation: CASTIAGGFVTQYF.

This clonotype was observed a few times. The V call is TRBV15, the J call TRBJ2-7; TRBD2 aligns across 8 bases. Germline V lookup: CDR1 LNHNV, CDR2 YYDKDF (reference sequence). The CDR3 sequence is 16 residues long. V lost 0 bases, J lost 0 bases, and 4 bases stayed unmatched. The CDR3 sequence is CATSRDYGTSSYEQYF. In DNA form, the CDR3 reads TGTGCCACCAGCAGAGATTACGGGACTAGCTCCTACGAGCAGTACTTC.

In its sample, this clonotype was seen a few times. This sequence joins TRBV5-1 and TRBJ1-1; tentatively, D is TRBD1 (5 bases). The CDR3 is 15 amino acids. Trimming cost V 0 bases and J 1 base, with 10 bases left between them. Germline V lookup: CDR1 SGHRS, CDR2 YFSETQ. The CDR3 here is CASSLGGTQNTEAFF. For the CDR3, the DNA is TGCGCCAGCAGCTTGGGGGGGACTCAGAACACTGAAGCTTTCTTT.

The genes are TRBV6-6 and TRBJ2-5, with TRBD2 as a possible D gene (5 bases). Germline CDR1 MNHNY, CDR2 SVGAGI (reference sequence). V was cut by 5 bases and J by 3 bases, with 10 bases left in between. The CDR3 is 13 amino acids. The CDR3 sequence is CASSDYRKETQYF. CDR3 coding DNA: TGTGCCAGCAGTGACTACAGAAAAGAGACCCAGTACTTC.

This clonotype has a handful of counts. The genes are TRBV20-1 and TRBJ2-7; perhaps TRBD2 as D (6 bases). This CDR3 has 14 amino acids. Germline values: CDR1 DFQATT, CDR2 SNEGSKA (reference sequence). V was cut by 0 bases and J by 3 bases, with 12 bases left in between. The CDR3 DNA sequence: TGCAGTGCTAGAGACGCCTCGGGGGTCTACGAGCAGTACGTC. It is translated as CSARDASGVYEQYV.

The chain joins TRBV12-5 to TRBJ1-1; D is undetermined. Trimming pared 0 bases from V and 7 bases from J, leaving 6 bases between. Looked up from germline, CDR1 is LGHNT and CDR2 is FRNRAP. The CDR3 contains 12 residues. CDR3 sequence: CASGLVRSEAFF. CDR3 bases: TGTGCTAGTGGTTTGGTACGCAGTGAAGCTTTCTTT.

This clonotype was seen a few times. The rearrangement links TRBV20-1 to TRBJ2-2; no clear D gene. V was cut by 0 bases and J by 2 bases, with 13 bases left in between. CDR1 and CDR2 from the germline V gene are DFQATT and SNEGSKA (reference sequence). There are 16 residues in the CDR3. CDR3 loop: CSARDPRSPNTGELFF. CDR3 DNA: TGCAGTGCTAGAGATCCGCGGAGCCCCAACACCGGGGAGCTGTTTTTT.

This clonotype showed up many times. CDR3 residues: CASSFVGADTQYF. The DNA for the CDR3 is TGTGCCAGCAGCTTCGTCGGCGCGGATACGCAGTATTTT. The V call is TRBV7-2, the J call TRBJ2-3; D is unresolved. CDR1 is SGHTA, CDR2 FQGNSA, per germline. The CDR3 length is 13 residues. Trimming shortened V by 3 bases and J by 6 bases, and 10 bases separated the two germline ends.

About this clonotype itself: This may stem from a read error, because a much larger clone lies one nucleotide away. This rearrangement joins TRBV11-2 to TRBJ2-6; D possibly corresponds to TRBD2 (5 bases). V lost 5 bases, J lost 0 bases, and 8 bases lay in between. CDR1 SGHAT and CDR2 FQNNGV come from the germline V gene. The CDR3 contains 15 residues. In DNA, the CDR3 is TGTGCCAGCAGCATGGGGAGCTCTGGGGCCAACGTCCTGACTTTC. Protein: CASSMGSSGANVLTF.

This clonotype was counted between two and nine times. This chain uses TRBV10-2 with TRBJ2-1, with 7 bases lining up with TRBD1. Per germline, CDR1 WSHSY and CDR2 SAAADI. The CDR3 contains 15 residues. The junction had 13 bases not matched to a gene; V was cut back by 6 bases and J by 8 bases. Here the CDR3 DNA reads TGCGCCAGCAGGGAATACAGGGGACCGCGCGATGAGCAGTTCTTC. Protein sequence: CASREYRGPRDEQFF.

This clonotype was recorded a few times. The chain carries TRBV14 and TRBJ2-1; perhaps TRBD2 as D (6 bases). In germline, CDR1 is SGHDN, CDR2 FVKESK. V was clipped by 5 bases and J by 7 bases, with 24 bases between them. This CDR3 is 17 amino acids long. The CDR3 sequence: CASSYYTGTRPSNEQFF. The CDR3 DNA reads as TGTGCCAGCAGCTACTACACCGGGACTCGGCCCTCGAATGAGCAGTTCTTC.

The chain couples TRBV20-1 to TRBJ1-1; no definite D call. The CDR3 has 10 amino acids. Germline V lookup: CDR1 DFQATT, CDR2 SNEGSKA (reference sequence). The V and J ends lost 8 bases and 3 bases respectively, with 7 bases between them. The CDR3 region has the DNA TGCAGTCCTCGGGACACTGAAGCTTTCTTT. Translation gives CSPRDTEAFF.

The rearrangement joins TRBV29-1 to TRBJ2-5; D remains ambiguous. V shed 8 bases and J shed 1 base, with 14 bases lying between them. This CDR3 contains 13 residues. CDR1 is SQVTM and CDR2 is ANQGSEA in the germline V gene. The CDR3 here is CSTAPGPQETQYF. The CDR3, as DNA: TGCAGCACCGCGCCGGGCCCCCAAGAGACCCAGTACTTC. Using reference TRBV29-1 and TRBJ2-5 for the parts outside the CDR3, the full variable domain is SAVISQKPSRDICQRGTSLTIQCQVDSQVTMMFWYRQQPGQSLTLIATANQGSEATYESGFVIDKFPISRPNLTFSTLTVSNMSPEDSSIYLCSTAPGPQETQYFGPGTRLLVL.

As concerns this clonotype: At one end, the junction sequence differs from germline, possibly due to a read error. V is TRBV20-1 and J is TRBJ2-7, with a possible D match to TRBD2 (5 bases). CDR1 and CDR2 (germline): DFQATT, SNEGSKA (reference sequence). The CDR3 sequence is 16 residues long. This chain's CDR3 is CCARDRRGSWTYEQYF. The CDR3 coding sequence is TGCTGTGCTAGAGATCGTCGGGGTAGCTGGACCTACGAGCAGTACTTC.

The chain carries TRBV27 and TRBJ1-3, with TRBD1 identical over 7 bases. V lost 3 bases to trimming and J lost 16 bases; unmatched junction nucleotides: 6. Germline values: CDR1 MNHEY, CDR2 SMNVEV (reference sequence). The CDR3 runs to 11 residues. The CDR3 reads CASSFLGQLYF. The CDR3 region has the DNA TGTGCCAGCAGTTTTTTGGGACAGCTGTATTTT.

The V and J genes are TRBV29-1 and TRBJ1-1; D is uncertain. Germline lookup yields CDR1 SQVTM and CDR2 ANQGSEA. Deletions cut 4 bases from V and 6 bases from J, with 21 bases between. The CDR3 spans 15 residues. The CDR3 DNA reads TGCAGCGTTGTTGACCGACGGAAGCTATGGGCTGAAGCTTTCTTT. It translates to CSVVDRRKLWAEAFF.

This clonotype has only a few counts. This chain links TRBV12-3 or TRBV12-4 with TRBJ1-1; 7 nucleotides line up with TRBD1. The trim removed 6 bases at V and 5 bases at J, leaving 6 bases unmatched. The CDR3 has 13 residues. CDR3 in DNA: TGTGCCAGCAGACCAAAACAGGGGACTGAAGCTTTCTTT. The encoded protein is CASRPKQGTEAFF.

The CDR3 DNA sequence: TGTGCCAGCAGCCTGACAGGGAATAGCAATCAGCCCCAGCATTTT. It encodes CASSLTGNSNQPQHF. This chain uses TRBV12-3 or TRBV12-4 with TRBJ1-5, with 7 bases lining up with TRBD1. This CDR3 has 15 residues. The V gene end was trimmed by 6 bases and the J gene end by 0 bases; junction bases not matched to a gene: 5.

This clonotype was recorded at least ten times. The V call is TRBV2, the J call TRBJ2-2; possibly TRBD2 for D (5 bases). Per germline, CDR1 SNHLY and CDR2 FYNNEI. The CDR3 has 15 amino acids. V was pared by 4 bases and J by 1 base, with 10 bases between. The CDR3 region has the DNA TGTGCCAGCAGTGTGGAGGTATTGAACACCGGGGAGCTGTTTTTT. Its translation: CASSVEVLNTGELFF.